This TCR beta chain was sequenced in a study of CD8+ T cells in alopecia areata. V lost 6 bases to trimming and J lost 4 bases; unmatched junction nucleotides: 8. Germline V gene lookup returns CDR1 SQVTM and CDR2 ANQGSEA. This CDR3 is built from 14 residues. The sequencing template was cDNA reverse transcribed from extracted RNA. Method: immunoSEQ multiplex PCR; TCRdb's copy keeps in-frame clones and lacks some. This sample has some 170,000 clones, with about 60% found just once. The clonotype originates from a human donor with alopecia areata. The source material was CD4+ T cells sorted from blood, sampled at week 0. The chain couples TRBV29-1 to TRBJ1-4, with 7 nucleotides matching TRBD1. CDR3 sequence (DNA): TGCAGCGTACAAAACAGGGGCGGTAATGAAAAACTGTTTTTT. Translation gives CSVQNRGGNEKLFF.